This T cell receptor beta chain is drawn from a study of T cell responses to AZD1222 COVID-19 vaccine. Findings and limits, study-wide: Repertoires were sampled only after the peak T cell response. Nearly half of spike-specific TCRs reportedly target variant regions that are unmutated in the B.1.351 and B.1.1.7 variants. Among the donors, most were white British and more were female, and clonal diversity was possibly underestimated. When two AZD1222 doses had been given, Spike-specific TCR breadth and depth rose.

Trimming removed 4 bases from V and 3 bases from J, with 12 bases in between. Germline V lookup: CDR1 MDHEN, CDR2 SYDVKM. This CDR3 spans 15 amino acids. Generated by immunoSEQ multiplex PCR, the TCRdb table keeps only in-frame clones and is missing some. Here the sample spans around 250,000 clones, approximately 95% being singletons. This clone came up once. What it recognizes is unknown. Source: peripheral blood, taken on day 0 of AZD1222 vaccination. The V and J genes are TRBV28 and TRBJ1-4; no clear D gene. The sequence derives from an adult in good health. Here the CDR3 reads CASSSRGSPNEKLFF. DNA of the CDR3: TGTGCCAGCAGTTCCCGAGGGAGTCCTAATGAAAAACTGTTTTTT.